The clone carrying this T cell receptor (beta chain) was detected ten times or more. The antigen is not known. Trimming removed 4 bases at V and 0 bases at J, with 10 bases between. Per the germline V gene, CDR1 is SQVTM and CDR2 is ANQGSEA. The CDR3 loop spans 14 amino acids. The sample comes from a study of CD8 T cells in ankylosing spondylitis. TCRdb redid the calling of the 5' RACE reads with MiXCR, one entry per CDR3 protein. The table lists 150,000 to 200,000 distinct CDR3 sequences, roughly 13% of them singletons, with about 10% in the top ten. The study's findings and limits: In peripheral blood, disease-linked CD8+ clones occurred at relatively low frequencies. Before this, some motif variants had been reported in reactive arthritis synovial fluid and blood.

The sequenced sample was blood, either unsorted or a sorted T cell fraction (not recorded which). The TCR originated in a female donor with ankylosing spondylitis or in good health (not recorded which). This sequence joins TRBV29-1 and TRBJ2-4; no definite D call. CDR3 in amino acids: CSVASRVAKNIQYF. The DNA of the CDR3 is TGCAGCGTTGCTTCAAGAGTAGCCAAAAACATTCAGTACTTC. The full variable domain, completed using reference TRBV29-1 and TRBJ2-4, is SAVISQKPSRDICQRGTSLTIQCQVDSQVTMMFWYRQQPGQSLTLIATANQGSEATYESGFVIDKFPISRPNLTFSTLTVSNMSPEDSSIYLCSVASRVAKNIQYFGAGTRLSVL.